This entry features one TCR beta chain sequence. Generated by immunoSEQ multiplex PCR, the TCRdb table keeps only in-frame clones and is missing some. The sample comprises approximately 150,000 clones, about 87% of which are singletons, and 3% to 4% rests with the top ten. From germline, CDR1 is SGHTA and CDR2 FQGNSA. This CDR3 is 13 amino acids long. Trimming took 5 bases from V and 10 from J, leaving 17 bases between them. The data originate from a study of T cell responses to AZD1222 COVID-19 vaccine. The chain has TRBV7-2 and TRBJ1-2; possibly TRBD1 for D (5 bases). The sample here was peripheral blood, taken on day 0 of MenACWY control vaccination. The sequence was collected from an adult in good health. CDR3 region: CASSAGDPRSYTF. Written as DNA, the CDR3 is TGTGCCAGCAGCGCCGGGGACCCGAGGTCCTACACCTTC.